The present T cell receptor (beta chain) was sequenced within a study of early T cells in non-severe SARS-CoV-2 infection. The sample holds a few counts of this clonotype. Germline V gives CDR1 SNHLY, CDR2 FYNNEI. This CDR3 contains 10 residues. Trimming took 6 bases from V and 12 from J; bases not matched to a gene: 4. Attachment of unique molecular identifiers was made to individual cDNA molecules. Via MiXCR, TCRdb re-called the 5' RACE reads, giving one row per CDR3 protein. The data show tens of thousands of distinct CDR3 sequences, around 15% seen once. The chain combines TRBV2 with TRBJ2-5; 7 bases line up with TRBD1. The receptor was isolated from an adult who was a healthcare worker with PCR-confirmed SARS-CoV-2 infection or an uninfected control (not recorded which). Sample: whole blood. The DNA for the CDR3 is TGTGCCAGCAGGGGGGACAGAGAGTACTTC. Translated, it gives CASRGDREYF.